These 23 T cell receptor beta chains were all obtained from the same sample, sequenced in a study of cytomegalovirus exposure and HLA in healthy donors. The PCR used 60 Vbeta and 13 Jbeta primers. Sequencing used immunoSEQ multiplex PCR; TCRdb keeps in-frame clones, though not all of them. This sample has around 100,000 clones; roughly 8.2% occur once, and the top ten carry about 2.3%. The sequencing input was PBMCs. All receptors come from a man aged 50-59 years in good health and CMV-seronegative.

This rearrangement joins TRBV7-8 to TRBJ1-2, with 12 bases matching TRBD1. The CDR3 length is 13 residues. Unmatched junction bases numbered 5, after V lost 5 bases and J lost 10 bases. Germline lookup yields CDR1 SGHVS and CDR2 FQNEAQ. Here the CDR3 reads CASSLGTGGSYTF. CDR3 nucleotides: TGTGCCAGCAGCCTCGGGACAGGGGGCTCCTACACCTTC.

This clone has just a few counts. The genes are TRBV10-3 and TRBJ2-1; the match to TRBD2 covers 9 bases. Germline V CDR1 and CDR2: ENHRY, SYGVKD. The length of the CDR3 is 15 residues. V shed 2 bases, J shed 5 bases, and the junction held 4 bases outside the gene matches. The CDR3 DNA follows: TGTGCCATCAGTGAGGGCGGGAGGGTCAACAATGAGCAGTTCTTC. Translated, it gives CAISEGGRVNNEQFF.

This clone was found a few times. The rearrangement joins TRBV6-5 to TRBJ1-6; 9 bases match TRBD1. CDR3 length: 15 residues. Looked up from germline, CDR1 is MNHEY and CDR2 is SVGAGI. Trimming removed 0 bases from V and 8 bases from J; junction bases left unmatched: 2. The CDR3 reads CASSYSTGGHSPLHF. The CDR3 region has the DNA TGTGCCAGCAGTTACTCTACAGGGGGCCATTCACCCCTCCACTTT.

This clone was detected only a few times. V is TRBV30 and J is TRBJ1-1, with no clear D. V was cut by 5 bases and J by 3 bases, with 10 bases left in between. Germline V gene lookup returns CDR1 GTSNPN and CDR2 SVGIG (reference sequence). CDR3 length: 12 amino acids. CDR3 sequence reads: CAWADRDTEAFF. The CDR3 bases are TGTGCCTGGGCGGATCGGGACACTGAAGCTTTCTTT.

This clone was counted a few times. V usage is TRBV10-1 and J usage is TRBJ2-1, with TRBD2 matching over 7 bases. The trim removed 8 bases at V and 0 bases at J, leaving 7 bases unmatched. CDR1 and CDR2 from the germline V gene are WNHNN and SYGVQD (reference sequence). The CDR3 length is 15 residues. The CDR3 DNA is TGCGCCAGCTTCCCCGAGCGGGACTCCTACAATGAGCAGTTCTTC. It translates to CASFPERDSYNEQFF.

The table lists this clone with a few counts. This chain links TRBV27 with TRBJ2-3; the D is unclear. CDR3 length: 14 residues. Germline lookup yields CDR1 MNHEY and CDR2 SMNVEV (reference sequence). V was shortened by 1 base and J by 4 bases, with 9 bases between the two germline ends. CDR3 DNA: TGTGCCAGCAGTTTATACGGGTTCGCAGATACGCAGTATTTT. This gives the protein CASSLYGFADTQYF.

The rearrangement uses TRBV11-2 and TRBJ2-7; 12 nucleotides align to TRBD2. Trimming took 4 bases from V and 0 from J; bases not matched to a gene: 13. The CDR3 contains 19 residues. Germline V gene data show CDR1 as SGHAT and CDR2 as FQNNGV. This CDR3 is CASSSPGLAGGSSSYEQYF. For the CDR3, the DNA is TGTGCCAGCAGCTCCCCCGGGCTAGCGGGGGGGAGCAGCTCCTACGAGCAGTACTTC.

This clone was picked up a small number of times. The V and J genes are TRBV19 and TRBJ1-5, with D tentatively TRBD1 (6 bases). V lost 3 bases, J lost 5 bases, and 17 bases lay in between. CDR3 length: 16 amino acids. CDR1 is LNHDA, CDR2 SQIVND, per germline (reference sequence). The CDR3 protein is CASSILSRQDDQPQHF. CDR3 DNA sequence: TGTGCCAGTAGTATCTTATCTAGACAGGACGATCAGCCCCAGCATTTT. The complete variable domain, with remaining parts taken from reference TRBV19 and TRBJ1-5, reads DGGITQSPKYLFRKEGQNVTLSCEQNLNHDAMYWYRQDPGQGLRLIYYSQIVNDFQKGDIAEGYSVSREKKESFPLTVTSAQKNPTAFYLCASSILSRQDDQPQHFGDGTRLSIL.

This clone was recorded a few times. The chain uses TRBV5-1 and TRBJ1-1, with D perhaps matching TRBD1 (5 bases). The CDR3 is made up of 13 amino acids. Germline-derived CDR1 and CDR2 are SGHRS and YFSETQ. Deletions cut 1 base from V and 4 bases from J, with 8 bases between. CDR3 residues: CASSLPGITEAFF. The CDR3, as DNA: TGCGCCAGCAGCTTGCCAGGGATCACTGAAGCTTTCTTT. The full variable domain, in which reference TRBV5-1 and TRBJ1-1 provide the parts outside the CDR3, is KAGVTQTPRYLIKTRGQQVTLSCSPISGHRSVSWYQQTPGQGLQFLFEYFSETQRNKGNFPGRFSGRQFSNSRSEMNVSTLELGDSALYLCASSLPGITEAFFGQGTRLTVV.

The chain couples TRBV2 to TRBJ2-7, with TRBD1 matching 9 bases. J lost 4 bases, V lost 6 bases, and 7 bases had no gene match. This CDR3 is 14 amino acids long. Germline V lookup: CDR1 SNHLY, CDR2 FYNNEI. The CDR3 sequence: CASSPGTGRYEQYF. The CDR3 bases are TGTGCCAGCAGCCCCGGGACAGGGCGTTACGAGCAGTACTTC. The variable domain in full, completed from reference TRBV2 and TRBJ2-7, reads EPEVTQTPSHQVTQMGQEVILRCVPISNHLYFYWYRQILGQKVEFLVSFYNNEISEKSEIFDDQFSVERPDGSNFTLKIRSTKLEDSAMYFCASSPGTGRYEQYFGPGTRLTVT.

The chain employs TRBV11-2 and TRBJ2-7; D call uncertain. The CDR3 length is 14 residues. Germline V CDR1 and CDR2: SGHAT, FQNNGV. V lost 4 bases to trimming and J lost 4 bases, with 14 bases between them. This chain's CDR3 is CASSSQKPPYEQYF. The CDR3, as DNA: TGTGCCAGCAGCTCCCAGAAACCCCCTTACGAGCAGTACTTC.

The chain recombines TRBV9 with TRBJ2-1; no firm D call. Germline CDR1 SGDLS, CDR2 YYNGEE. This CDR3 contains 15 residues. The germline V and J ends were trimmed by 0 bases and 0 bases, with 7 bases remaining between them. This chain's CDR3 is CASSVELSSYNEQFF. In nucleotides, the CDR3 is TGTGCCAGCAGCGTAGAGCTTAGCTCCTACAATGAGCAGTTCTTC.

The chain joins TRBV5-5 to TRBJ2-7, with a weak D call TRBD2 (5 bases). The V end was cut by 3 bases, the J end by 2 bases, with 12 bases between. Germline-derived CDR1 and CDR2 are SGHKS and YYEKEE (reference sequence). The CDR3 consists of 14 residues. The chain's CDR3 is CASSYLAEAYEQYF. CDR3 in DNA: TGTGCCAGCAGCTACCTAGCTGAAGCCTACGAGCAGTACTTC.

The gene calls are TRBV5-4 and TRBJ2-3; TRBD2 agrees at 12 bases. V dropped 4 bases and J dropped 6; count of bases not matched to a gene: 12. Germline values: CDR1 SGHNT, CDR2 YYREEE (reference sequence). The CDR3 contains 17 residues. DNA of the CDR3: TGTGCCAGCAGCCGCGGACTAGCGGGGCCCGGAGCTGATACGCAGTATTTT. This translates into CASSRGLAGPGADTQYF.

The rearrangement links TRBV28 to TRBJ2-7; 9 nucleotides match TRBD1. Germline V lookup: CDR1 MDHEN, CDR2 SYDVKM. The V segment lost 5 bases and the J segment 5 bases; nucleotides outside the gene matches: 4. The length of the CDR3 is 13 residues. For the CDR3, the DNA is TGTGCCAGCAGTCAGGACAGGGGACACGAGCAGTACTTC. Protein sequence: CASSQDRGHEQYF.

The chain recombines TRBV9 with TRBJ2-2; 12 bases fit TRBD1. V dropped 4 bases and J dropped 4; count of bases not matched to a gene: 8. Looked up from germline, CDR1 is SGDLS and CDR2 is YYNGEE. The CDR3 is made up of 17 amino acids. CDR3 residues: CASSLGTGGLITGELFF. Written as DNA, the CDR3 is TGTGCCAGCAGCCTGGGGACAGGGGGCCTTATCACCGGGGAGCTGTTTTTT.

This clone was detected a few times. The chain has TRBV5-6 and TRBJ2-7; D is undetermined. Trimming cost V 1 base and J 4 bases, with 6 bases left between them. From germline, CDR1 is SGHDT and CDR2 YYEEEE. This CDR3 contains 12 residues. The CDR3 bases are TGTGCCAGCAGCTTGCGGAGTTACGAGCAGTACTTC. Amino acid sequence: CASSLRSYEQYF.

A note on this clone: The junction differs from germline at one of its ends, possibly a read error. The chain recombines TRBV20-1 with TRBJ1-1; D might be TRBD1 (5 bases). In germline, CDR1 is DFQATT, CDR2 SNEGSKA (reference sequence). The CDR3 has 10 residues. The CDR3 loop reads CSASRDSLCF. DNA for the CDR3: TGCAGTGCTAGTCGCGACAGCTTATGCTTT.

In this sample, this clone turned up a few times. The gene calls are TRBV19 and TRBJ1-3, with unresolved D. Germline values: CDR1 LNHDA, CDR2 SQIVND (reference sequence). The CDR3 runs 15 residues. V was shortened by 7 bases and J by 0 bases, with 13 bases between the two germline ends. CDR3 in DNA: TGTGCCAGTACCGATCGCCTTAGCTCTGGAAACACCATATATTTT. Translation gives CASTDRLSSGNTIYF.

Details on this clone: Sequence at one end of the junction differs from germline and may be a read error. The chain has TRBV5-6 and TRBJ2-3; 12 bases fit TRBD2. The CDR3 is made up of 16 amino acids. CDR1 is SGHDT, CDR2 YYEEEE, per germline. The CDR3 loop is CASSLRALAGGQALLF. The CDR3 coding sequence is TGTGCCAGCAGCTTGCGGGCCCTAGCGGGAGGGCAAGCCCTTCTTTTT.

The chain combines TRBV4-2 with TRBJ2-3; 10 bases map to TRBD1. The junction had 8 bases not matched to a gene; V was cut back by 1 base and J by 4 bases. Germline V gene sequence: CDR1 LGHNA, CDR2 YNFKEQ. The CDR3 contains 17 residues. The CDR3 protein is CASSQAPGTGVPDTQYF. The CDR3 nucleotides read TGTGCCAGCAGCCAAGCCCCCGGGACAGGGGTCCCAGATACGCAGTATTTT.

V usage is TRBV6-6 and J usage is TRBJ1-5; TRBD1 aligns across 9 bases. Germline V gene sequence: CDR1 MNHNY, CDR2 SVGAGI (reference sequence). The CDR3 covers 14 residues. V shed 4 bases and J 7 bases; nucleotides not matched to a gene: 5. The CDR3 nucleotides read TGTGCCAGCAGTTCAACAGGGGGCGAGCAGCCCCAGCATTTT. Its translation is CASSSTGGEQPQHF.

There are a few counts of this clone. This chain uses TRBV10-3 with TRBJ1-2; tentatively, D is TRBD1 (5 bases). Germline CDR1 reads ENHRY; CDR2 reads SYGVKD. V shed 3 bases and J shed 8 bases, with 22 bases lying between them. The CDR3 has 16 residues. The CDR3 bases are TGTGCCATCAGTGATAGTACAGGACCTATTCCCTGGGGCTACACCTTC. It translates to CAISDSTGPIPWGYTF.